A single sample is the source of the 15 T cell receptor beta chains below, sequenced in a study of tumor and adjacent non-tumor tissue in lung cancer. A modified ARM-PCR protocol with three rounds of nested PCR amplified TCRbeta. One entry per CDR3 protein, called by TCRdb with MiXCR from the multiplex PCR reads. The profile covers tens of thousands of distinct CDR3 sequences, with around 64% appearing a single time and around 18% taken by the ten largest. RNA was extracted from bulk tissue without any cell sorting. The sample was lung tumor tissue. The receptors were gathered from a man aged 55 to 70 with non-small cell lung cancer.

To note about this clonotype: One end of the junction does not line up with germline, which may come from a read error. V is TRBV4-2 and J is TRBJ1-5; no definite D call. CDR3 size: 14 residues. The V gene's germline CDR1 is LGHNA and CDR2 YNFKEQ. The CDR3 nucleotides are TGTGCCAGCAGCCAGCTCTCATCTAATCAGCCCCACCATTTT. It yields the protein CASSQLSSNQPHHF.

A word on this clonotype: The junction does not match germline at one end; this may be a read error. The rearrangement links TRBV28 to TRBJ1-4, with D possibly TRBD1 on 5 matching bases. CDR3 length: 16 residues. The germline CDR1 and CDR2 sequences are MDHEN and SYDVKM. This CDR3 is CASSTGGAWTNEKVFF. CDR3 in DNA: TGTGCCAGCAGCACAGGAGGGGCGTGGACCAATGAAAAAGTGTTTTTT.

The chain combines TRBV14 with TRBJ1-1; D not resolved. CDR1 and CDR2 from the germline V gene are SGHDN and FVKESK. The length of the CDR3 is 15 residues. Deletions cut 0 bases from V and 1 base from J, with 9 bases between. The CDR3 loop reads CASSQDLLRNTEAFF. The CDR3 DNA sequence: TGTGCCAGCAGCCAAGATCTTCTTAGGAACACTGAAGCTTTCTTT. Full variable domain (rest looked up from reference TRBV14 and TRBJ1-1): EAGVTQFPSHSVIEKGQTVTLRCDPISGHDNLYWYRRVMGKEIKFLLHFVKESKQDESGMPNNRFLAERTGGTYSTLKVQPAELEDSGVYFCASSQDLLRNTEAFFGQGTRLTVV.

Remarks on this clonotype: Just one base apart from a much larger clone, this may be a read error. The chain recombines TRBV20-1 with TRBJ1-2, with 7 positions matching TRBD1. The trim removed 5 bases at V and 12 bases at J, leaving 12 bases unmatched. This CDR3 comprises 12 residues. The V gene's germline CDR1 is DFQATT and CDR2 SNEGSKA (reference sequence). The CDR3 loop is CSAGDSLSGHTF. CDR3 in DNA: TGCAGTGCTGGGGACAGCCTCTCAGGCCACACCTTC.

This clonotype was observed at least ten times. The CDR3 reads CASSYGTDEQFF. CDR3 DNA: TGTGCCAGCAGTTACGGCACTGATGAGCAGTTCTTC. The V call is TRBV6-6, the J call TRBJ2-1; D not resolved. The germline V gene encodes CDR1 MNHNY and CDR2 SVGAGI (reference sequence). The CDR3 is 12 amino acids. The V and J ends lost 2 bases and 8 bases respectively, with 7 bases between them.

In regard to this clonotype: A much larger clone lies a single base off, so this may be a read error. This chain links TRBV25-1 with TRBJ2-6, with D tentatively TRBD1 (5 bases). The CDR3 is 15 amino acids. Germline CDR1 reads MGHDK; CDR2 reads SYGVNS. DNA of the CDR3: TGTGCCAGCAGTGAGGACACTTCTGGGGCCGACGTCCTGACTTTC. This translates into CASSEDTSGADVLTF.

This clonotype was seen once. One end of the junction varies from germline; a read error may be responsible. V gene TRBV4-3 combines with J gene TRBJ2-2; perhaps TRBD2 as D (5 bases). The germline V gene has CDR1 LGHNA and CDR2 YSLEER. The CDR3 loop spans 15 amino acids. The CDR3 DNA reads TGCGCCAGCAGCCAAGATCTGGTGTCCCCCGGGGAGCTGTTTTTC. Protein: CASSQDLVSPGELFF.

The chain joins TRBV28 to TRBJ2-5; D unresolved. This CDR3 contains 15 residues. The germline V and J ends were trimmed by 6 bases and 0 bases, with 14 bases remaining between them. In germline, CDR1 is MDHEN, CDR2 SYDVKM. The CDR3 region has the DNA TGTGCCAGCAGGTCAAATCAACACAACCAAGAGACCCAGTACTTC. This sequence encodes CASRSNQHNQETQYF.

This clonotype was counted between two and nine times. This may be a read error, as it is one base from a much larger clone. This chain joins TRBV6-2 or TRBV6-3 and TRBJ1-5, with 9 bases matching TRBD1. Germline trimming cut 6 bases from V and 5 bases from J; bases unmatched to any gene: 8. This CDR3 is built from 15 residues. Germline lookup yields CDR1 MNHEY and CDR2 SVGEGT. The CDR3 region has the DNA TGTGCCAGCAGCTTTACGGGACAGGGTCATCAGCCCCAGCATTTT. Encoded protein: CASSFTGQGHQPQHF.

A word on this clonotype: This could be a read error, since a much larger clone is one nucleotide away. The rearrangement uses TRBV10-3 and TRBJ2-2, with 10 nucleotides matching TRBD2. The CDR3 sequence is 13 residues long. Germline V gene sequence: CDR1 ENHRY, CDR2 SYGVKD. CDR3 DNA sequence: TGTGACATCAGCGGGGGGGGGATCGGGGAGCTGTTTTTT. Its translation: CDISGGGIGELFF.

Comments on this clonotype: This may be a read error: a much more frequent sequence differs by one nucleotide. This sequence joins TRBV10-1 and TRBJ2-2; D is ambiguous. Germline-derived CDR1 and CDR2 are WNHNN and SYGVQD (reference sequence). This CDR3 has 13 residues. V shed 6 bases and J shed 0 bases, with 5 bases lying between them. The CDR3 nucleotides read TGCGCCAGCAGCTTCACGAACACCGGGGAGCTGTTTTTT. It encodes CASSFTNTGELFF.

The chain couples TRBV20-1 to TRBJ1-1, with D unresolved. The CDR3 runs 11 residues. Deletions cut 2 bases from V and 10 bases from J, with 11 bases between. Germline V gives CDR1 DFQATT, CDR2 SNEGSKA (reference sequence). For the CDR3, the DNA is TGCAGTGCTAGATCCCCGTCGGGAGCTTTCTTT. It codes for CSARSPSGAFF.

This clonotype was seen many times. This chain uses TRBV12-3 or TRBV12-4 with TRBJ1-2; the match to TRBD1 covers 7 bases. With 6 bases clipped from V and 7 bases from J, the junction kept 5 bases outside the gene matches. The CDR3 covers 12 residues. In DNA form, the CDR3 reads TGTGCCAGCAGGAGACAGGGCGCTGGCTACACCTTC. Protein sequence: CASRRQGAGYTF.

Comments on this clonotype: This may be a read error: a much more frequent sequence differs by one nucleotide. The V call is TRBV5-1, the J call TRBJ2-7; the D call may be TRBD1 or TRBD2 (5 bases each). Per germline, CDR1 SGHRS and CDR2 YFSETQ. The CDR3 covers 15 residues. The V end lost 0 bases, the J end lost 0 bases, and 10 bases lay between the germline ends. CDR3: CASSLERGVSYEQYF. The DNA of the CDR3 is TGCGCCAGCAGCTTGGAGAGGGGCGTCTCCTACGAGCAGTACTTC.

The chain couples TRBV23-1 to TRBJ2-7; D is unresolved. TRBV23-1 is assigned to the ORF class and has an uncertain function. V shed 4 bases and J shed 2 bases, with 9 bases lying between them. The CDR3 consists of 13 residues. CDR3 region: CASSRAGAYEQYF. CDR3 sequence (DNA): TGCGCCAGCAGTCGGGCCGGCGCCTACGAGCAGTACTTC.